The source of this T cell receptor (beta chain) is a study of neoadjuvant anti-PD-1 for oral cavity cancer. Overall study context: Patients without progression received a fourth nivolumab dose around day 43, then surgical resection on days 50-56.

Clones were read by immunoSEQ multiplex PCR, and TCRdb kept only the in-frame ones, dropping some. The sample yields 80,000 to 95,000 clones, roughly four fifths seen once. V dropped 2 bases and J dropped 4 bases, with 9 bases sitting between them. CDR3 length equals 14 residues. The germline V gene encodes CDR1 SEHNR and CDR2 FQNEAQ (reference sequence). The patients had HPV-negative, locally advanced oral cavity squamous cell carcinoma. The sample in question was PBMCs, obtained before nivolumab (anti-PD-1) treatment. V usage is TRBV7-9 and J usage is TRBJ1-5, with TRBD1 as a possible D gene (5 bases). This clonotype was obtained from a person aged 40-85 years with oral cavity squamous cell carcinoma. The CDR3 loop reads CASSLSEGNQPQHF. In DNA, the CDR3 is TGTGCCAGCAGCTTATCGGAGGGGAATCAGCCCCAGCATTTT.